The 18 T cell receptor beta chains in this list originate from one sample, sequenced in a study of post-analysis software for immune sequencing data. General study results and limits: With TRBV5-6, TRBV5-1 and TRBV20-1 included, 4 to 6 TRBV segments were more frequent in patients than in controls.

Antigens of these TCRs are unknown. The TCR beta cDNA libraries carried unique molecular identifiers. MiXCR, run by TCRdb on the PCR reads, gives a single entry per CDR3 protein. The data contain hundreds of thousands of distinct CDR3 sequences, 59% of them singletons. Sample: blood. All receptors derive from a girl aged 2 to 10 with multiple sclerosis.

The genes are TRBV11-2 and TRBJ2-7; TRBD1 agrees at 7 bases. Per the germline V gene, CDR1 is SGHAT and CDR2 is FQNNGV. This CDR3 spans 15 amino acids. After removal of 1 base from V and 3 bases from J, the junction contained 6 bases not matched to a gene. CDR3 amino acids: CASSLGGTDHYEQYF. The CDR3 nucleotides are TGTGCCAGCAGCTTAGGTGGGACAGACCACTACGAGCAGTACTTC.

The chain combines TRBV6-5 with TRBJ1-2; D is ambiguous. The V end was cut by 2 bases, the J end by 3 bases, with 16 bases between. The CDR3 has 16 amino acids. From germline, CDR1 is MNHEY and CDR2 SVGAGI. Written as DNA, the CDR3 is TGTGCCAGCAGTTACCTGCCCGTACAAGGTGACTATGGCTACACCTTC. Translation: CASSYLPVQGDYGYTF.

The chain couples TRBV20-1 to TRBJ1-2; 11 positions match TRBD1. With V trimmed by 4 bases and J by 3 bases, 7 bases remained unmatched. The V gene's germline CDR1 is DFQATT and CDR2 SNEGSKA (reference sequence). The CDR3 consists of 15 residues. In DNA form, the CDR3 reads TGCAGTGCTACAGGCGGGACAGGGGGGGACTATGGCTACACCTTC. Translated: CSATGGTGGDYGYTF.

The gene calls are TRBV4-2 and TRBJ2-3; TRBD2 matches at 12 bases. From germline, CDR1 is LGHNA and CDR2 YNFKEQ. Losses at the gene ends were 0 bases for V and 6 bases for J; bases not matched to a gene: 4. CDR3 length: 16 residues. The DNA for the CDR3 is TGTGCCAGCAGCCAAGAAAGGACTAGCGGGGCCGATACGCAGTATTTT. This sequence encodes CASSQERTSGADTQYF.

Concerning this clonotype itself: Sequence at one end of the junction differs from germline and may be a read error. The chain joins TRBV7-9 to TRBJ1-1; 8 nucleotides align to TRBD1. The CDR3 contains 16 residues. CDR1 is SEHNR and CDR2 is FQNEAQ in the germline V gene (reference sequence). CDR3 bases: TGTGCCAGCAGCTTAGAGGGGCAGGGGGCCGACACTGAGGCTTTCTTT. It is translated as CASSLEGQGADTEAFF.

V usage is TRBV4-1 and J usage is TRBJ2-1; 13 nucleotides match TRBD2. This CDR3 region has 16 residues. Germline values: CDR1 MGHRA, CDR2 YSYEKL. The V and J ends lost 1 base and 10 bases, in that order; junction bases with no gene match: 7. This CDR3 reads CASSQVELAGGREQFF. The CDR3 nucleotides are TGCGCCAGCAGCCAAGTTGAACTAGCGGGGGGGAGGGAGCAGTTCTTC.

The rearrangement joins TRBV7-9 to TRBJ2-3; TRBD2 agrees at 11 bases. This CDR3 region has 17 residues. Unmatched junction bases numbered 14, after V lost 4 bases and J lost 8 bases. From germline, CDR1 is SEHNR and CDR2 FQNEAQ (reference sequence). The CDR3 bases are TGTGCCAGCAGCTCGAACGGGGGGACTAGCGGACCGGTTACGCAGTATTTT. Translating gives CASSSNGGTSGPVTQYF. The full variable domain, in which reference TRBV7-9 and TRBJ2-3 provide the parts outside the CDR3, is DTGVSQNPRHKITKRGQNVTFRCDPISEHNRLYWYRQTLGQGPEFLTYFQNEAQLEKSRLLSDRFSAERPKGSFSTLEIQRTEQGDSAMYLCASSSNGGTSGPVTQYFGPGTRLTVL.

This clonotype came up once. This chain uses TRBV3-1 with TRBJ1-1, with D possibly TRBD1 on 6 matching bases. V was clipped by 7 bases and J by 3 bases, with 15 bases between them. The CDR3 runs to 14 residues. Germline values: CDR1 LGHDT, CDR2 YNNKEL (reference sequence). The CDR3 spells CASTINRDYTEAFF. DNA for the CDR3: TGTGCCAGCACCATAAACAGGGACTACACTGAAGCTTTCTTT. Supplemented by reference TRBV3-1 and TRBJ1-1, the full variable domain reads DTAVSQTPKYLVTQMGNDKSIKCEQNLGHDTMYWYKQDSKKFLKIMFSYNNKELIINETVPNRFSPKSPDKAHLNLHINSLELGDSAVYFCASTINRDYTEAFFGQGTRLTVV.

This clonotype has a single count. V gene TRBV30 combines with J gene TRBJ2-5, with no clear D. Trimming cost V 2 bases and J 4 bases, with 8 bases left between them. Per germline, CDR1 GTSNPN and CDR2 SVGIG (reference sequence). This CDR3 region has 12 residues. CDR3: CAWSWRRETQYF. The CDR3 region has the DNA TGTGCCTGGAGTTGGCGGAGAGAGACCCAGTACTTC.

The chain recombines TRBV5-1 with TRBJ2-5; D is uncertain. The J call is doubtful: the DNA matches TRBJ2-7 better. This CDR3 region has 15 residues. From germline, CDR1 is SGHRS and CDR2 YFSETQ. CDR3 amino acids: CASSSSTVDRDEQYF. CDR3 nucleotide sequence: TGCGCCAGCAGCTCATCGACGGTGGATAGGGACGAGCAGTACTTC.

The chain has TRBV9 and TRBJ1-2; D is unresolved. Looked up from germline, CDR1 is SGDLS and CDR2 is YYNGEE. V was trimmed by 2 bases and J by 4 bases, leaving 6 bases between them. CDR3 length: 12 residues. For the CDR3, the DNA is TGTGCCAGCAGCGTGGCCGGCTATGGCTACACCTTC. Amino acid sequence: CASSVAGYGYTF.

The chain recombines TRBV10-1 with TRBJ1-1; TRBD1 matches 10 bases. The J segment lost 3 bases and the V segment lost 0 bases, leaving 1 base of the junction unmatched. Germline V gives CDR1 WNHNN, CDR2 SYGVQD (reference sequence). This CDR3 has 15 residues. The CDR3: CASSESGQGDTEAFF. Here the CDR3 DNA reads TGCGCCAGCAGTGAGTCAGGACAGGGGGACACTGAAGCTTTCTTT.

V usage is TRBV29-1 and J usage is TRBJ1-2; no reliable D call. This CDR3 comprises 12 residues. Germline V gives CDR1 SQVTM, CDR2 ANQGSEA. For the CDR3, the DNA is TGCGGCGCCCGACCATTGAACTATGGCTACACCTTC. It is translated as CGARPLNYGYTF.

The rearrangement joins TRBV5-1 to TRBJ1-2; TRBD1 is a possible D gene (5 bases). V was clipped by 3 bases and J by 4 bases, with 13 bases between them. In germline, CDR1 is SGHRS, CDR2 YFSETQ. The CDR3 is made up of 14 amino acids. CDR3 amino acids: CASSSGSGCYGYTF. In nucleotides, the CDR3 is TGCGCCAGCAGCTCTGGATCAGGGTGCTATGGCTACACCTTC.

This chain links TRBV25-1 with TRBJ1-2; 8 bases line up with TRBD1. The length of the CDR3 is 13 residues. V dropped 5 bases and J dropped 10; count of bases not matched to a gene: 9. Germline V gene lookup returns CDR1 MGHDK and CDR2 SYGVNS. CDR3 amino acids: CASSKQGAFAYTF. For the CDR3, the DNA is TGTGCCAGCAGTAAGCAGGGGGCTTTCGCCTACACCTTC.

This clonotype occurred once. This rearrangement joins TRBV20-1 to TRBJ2-7, with 8 nucleotides matching TRBD1. Germline CDR1 and CDR2: DFQATT and SNEGSKA (reference sequence). This CDR3 comprises 16 residues. V dropped 5 bases and J dropped 7; count of bases not matched to a gene: 19. The CDR3 coding sequence is TGCAGTGCTGCGTCCACCCCGACAGGGGCTTCGAGGGAGCAGTACTTC. It specifies CSAASTPTGASREQYF.

The CDR3: CSVESPSGVYNEQFF. Written as DNA, the CDR3 is TGCAGCGTTGAGTCCCCGAGCGGGGTTTACAATGAGCAGTTCTTC. The V call is TRBV29-1, the J call TRBJ2-1; TRBD2 matches at 7 bases. Germline V gene data show CDR1 as SQVTM and CDR2 as ANQGSEA. V dropped 3 bases and J dropped 4; count of bases not matched to a gene: 9. The CDR3 length is 15 residues.

The table lists this clonotype with a few counts. V gene TRBV5-1 combines with J gene TRBJ2-7, with 11 nucleotides matching TRBD2. V was clipped by 5 bases and J by 0 bases; unmatched bases: 13. This CDR3 has 18 amino acids. Germline V gene data show CDR1 as SGHRS and CDR2 as YFSETQ. The CDR3 sequence is CASRRELAGARSSYEQYF. In nucleotides, the CDR3 is TGCGCCAGCAGGAGAGAACTAGCGGGAGCGAGGAGCTCCTACGAGCAGTACTTC.